This T cell receptor beta chain originates from a study of CD4 T cells in relation to SARS-CoV-2 and coronaviruses. Study summary: ViraFEST: approximately 10-day antigen culture of PBMCs, then TCR beta CDR3 sequencing. Median patient age was 38.5 years, spanning 21 to 72 years. Findings of the study overall: Each donor contributed either pre-pandemic or post-infection samples, not both. SARS-CoV-2-driven expansion was significantly weaker in crossreactive than monoreactive clones.

Comments on this clone: The target antigen is unknown.

The table came from immunoSEQ multiplex PCR; TCRdb's copy has only in-frame clones and leaves some out. The sample yields more than 35,000 clones, under 85% seen once. CDR3 length equals 14 residues. Trimming took off 4 bases at V and 2 bases at J, with 11 bases between the two ends. CDR1 and CDR2 (germline): KGHSH, LQKENI. Sequences were obtained from memory CD4+ T cells from PBMCs, cultured in vitro. This TCR derives from an adult with COVID-19. This chain uses TRBV18 with TRBJ2-5; TRBD1 might be the D (5 bases). The CDR3 here is CASSRPTEQETQYF. DNA for the CDR3: TGTGCCAGCTCACGCCCGACAGAGCAAGAGACCCAGTACTTC.